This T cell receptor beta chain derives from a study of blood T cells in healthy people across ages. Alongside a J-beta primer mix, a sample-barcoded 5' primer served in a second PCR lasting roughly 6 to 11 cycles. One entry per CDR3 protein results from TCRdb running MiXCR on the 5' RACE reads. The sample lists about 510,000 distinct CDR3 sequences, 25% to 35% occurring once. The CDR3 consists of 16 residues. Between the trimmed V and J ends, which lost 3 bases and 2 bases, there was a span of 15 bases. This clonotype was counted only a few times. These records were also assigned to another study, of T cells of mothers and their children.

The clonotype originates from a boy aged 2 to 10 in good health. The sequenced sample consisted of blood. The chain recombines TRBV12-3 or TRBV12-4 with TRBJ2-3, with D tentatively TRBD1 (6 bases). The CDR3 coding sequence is TGTGCCAGCAGTTTGGGACACCTACAAAACACAGATACGCAGTATTTT. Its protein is CASSLGHLQNTDTQYF.